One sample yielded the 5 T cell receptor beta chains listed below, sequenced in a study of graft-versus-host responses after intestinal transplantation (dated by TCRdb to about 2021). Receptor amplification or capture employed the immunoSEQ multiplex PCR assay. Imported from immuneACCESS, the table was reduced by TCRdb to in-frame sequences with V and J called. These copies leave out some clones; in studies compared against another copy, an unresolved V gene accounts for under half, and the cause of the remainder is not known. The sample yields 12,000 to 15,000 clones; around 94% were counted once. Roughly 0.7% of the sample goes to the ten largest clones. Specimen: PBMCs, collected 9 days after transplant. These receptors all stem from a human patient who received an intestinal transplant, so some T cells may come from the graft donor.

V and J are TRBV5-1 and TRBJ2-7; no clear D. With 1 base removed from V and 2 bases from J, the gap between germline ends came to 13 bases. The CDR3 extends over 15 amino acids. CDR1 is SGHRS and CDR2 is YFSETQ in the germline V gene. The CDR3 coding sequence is TGCGCCAGCAGCTTGTTCGTCGACACCCCCTACGAGCAGTACTTC. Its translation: CASSLFVDTPYEQYF.

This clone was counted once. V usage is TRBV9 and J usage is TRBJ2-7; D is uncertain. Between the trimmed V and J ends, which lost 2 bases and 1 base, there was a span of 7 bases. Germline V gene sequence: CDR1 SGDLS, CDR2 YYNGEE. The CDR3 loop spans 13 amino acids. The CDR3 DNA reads TGTGCCAGCAGCGTGGGCAGTTCCTACGAGCAGTACTTC. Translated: CASSVGSSYEQYF.

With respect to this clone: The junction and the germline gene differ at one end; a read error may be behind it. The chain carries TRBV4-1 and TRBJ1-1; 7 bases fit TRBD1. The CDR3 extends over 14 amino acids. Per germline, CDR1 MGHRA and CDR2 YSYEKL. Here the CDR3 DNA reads TGCGCCAGCACCCAAGGGGGCGGGTGGACTGAAGCTTTCTTT. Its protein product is CASTQGGGWTEAFF.

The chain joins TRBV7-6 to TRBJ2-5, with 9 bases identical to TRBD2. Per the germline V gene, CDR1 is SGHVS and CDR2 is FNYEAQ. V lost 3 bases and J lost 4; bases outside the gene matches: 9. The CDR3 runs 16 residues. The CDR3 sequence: CASSLGASGRLETQYF. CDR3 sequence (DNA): TGTGCCAGCAGCTTGGGGGCCAGCGGGAGGCTAGAGACCCAGTACTTC.

The CDR3 reads CASRPSFSNQPQHF. For the CDR3, the DNA is TGTGCCAGCAGGCCCTCCTTTAGCAATCAGCCCCAGCATTTT. The rearrangement joins TRBV2 to TRBJ1-5; D unclear. Germline values: CDR1 SNHLY, CDR2 FYNNEI. This CDR3 has 14 residues. The V gene lost 6 bases and the J gene lost 0 bases, with 9 bases spanning the gap. Based on the CDR3 plus reference TRBV2 and TRBJ1-5, the full variable domain is EPEVTQTPSHQVTQMGQEVILRCVPISNHLYFYWYRQILGQKVEFLVSFYNNEISEKSEIFDDQFSVERPDGSNFTLKIRSTKLEDSAMYFCASRPSFSNQPQHFGDGTRLSIL.